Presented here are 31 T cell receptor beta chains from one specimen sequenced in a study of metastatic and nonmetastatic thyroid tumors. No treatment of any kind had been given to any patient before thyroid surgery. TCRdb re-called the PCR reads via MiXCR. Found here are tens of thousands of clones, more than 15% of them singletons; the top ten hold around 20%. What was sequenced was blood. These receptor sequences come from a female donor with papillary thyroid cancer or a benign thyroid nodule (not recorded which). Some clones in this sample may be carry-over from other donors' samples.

CDR3 region: CSARGWDIVSYEQYF. The CDR3 DNA sequence: TGCAGTGCTAGAGGATGGGACATCGTCTCCTACGAGCAGTACTTC. The J gene is TRBJ2-7, the V gene TRBV20-1; tentatively, D is TRBD1 (6 bases). This CDR3 is 15 amino acids long. Germline V gene data show CDR1 as DFQATT and CDR2 as SNEGSKA (reference sequence). Trimming took 1 base from V and 0 from J, leaving 13 bases between them.

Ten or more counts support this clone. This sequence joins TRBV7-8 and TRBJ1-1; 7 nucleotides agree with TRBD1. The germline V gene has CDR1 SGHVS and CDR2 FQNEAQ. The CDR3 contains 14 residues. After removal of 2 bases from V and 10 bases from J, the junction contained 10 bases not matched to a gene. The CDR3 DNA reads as TGTGCCAGCAGCTTAAGGGGGCGCGGTGGGGGAGCTTTCTTT. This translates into CASSLRGRGGGAFF.

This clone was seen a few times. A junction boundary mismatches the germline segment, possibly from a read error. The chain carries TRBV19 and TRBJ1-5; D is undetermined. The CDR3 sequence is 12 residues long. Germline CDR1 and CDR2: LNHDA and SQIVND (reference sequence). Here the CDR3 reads CVSSIVDHPQHF. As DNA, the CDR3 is TGTGTCAGTAGTATAGTCGATCATCCCCAGCATTTT.

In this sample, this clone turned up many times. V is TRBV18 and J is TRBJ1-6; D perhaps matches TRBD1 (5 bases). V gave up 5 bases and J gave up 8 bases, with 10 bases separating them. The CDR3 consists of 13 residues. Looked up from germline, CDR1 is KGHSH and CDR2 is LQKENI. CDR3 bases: TGTGCCAGCTCAGGCGACAGATATTCACCCCTCCACTTT. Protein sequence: CASSGDRYSPLHF.

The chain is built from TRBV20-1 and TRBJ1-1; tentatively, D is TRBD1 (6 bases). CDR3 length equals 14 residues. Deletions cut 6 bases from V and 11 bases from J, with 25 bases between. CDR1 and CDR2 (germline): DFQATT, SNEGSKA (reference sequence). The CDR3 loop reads CSAPSGQWPSGAFF. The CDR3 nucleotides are TGCAGTGCCCCCTCCGGACAGTGGCCTTCCGGTGCTTTCTTT.

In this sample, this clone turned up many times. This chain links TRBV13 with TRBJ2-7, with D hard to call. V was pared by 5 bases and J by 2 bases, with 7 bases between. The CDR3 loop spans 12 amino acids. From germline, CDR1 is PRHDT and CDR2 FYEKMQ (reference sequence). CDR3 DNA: TGTGCCAGCAGCCAACTCGCCTACGAGCAGTACTTC. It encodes CASSQLAYEQYF.

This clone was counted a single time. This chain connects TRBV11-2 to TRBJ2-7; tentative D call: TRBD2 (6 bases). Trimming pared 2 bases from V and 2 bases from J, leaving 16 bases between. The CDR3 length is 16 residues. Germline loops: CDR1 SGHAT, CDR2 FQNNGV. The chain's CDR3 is CASSLSGTSSTYEQYF. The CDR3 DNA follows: TGTGCCAGCAGCTTATCCGGTACTAGCTCCACCTACGAGCAGTACTTC.

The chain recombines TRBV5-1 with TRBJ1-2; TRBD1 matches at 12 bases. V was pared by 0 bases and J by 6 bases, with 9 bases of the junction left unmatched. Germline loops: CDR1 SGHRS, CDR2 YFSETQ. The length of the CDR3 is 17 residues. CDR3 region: CASSLGVGDRGPDGYTF. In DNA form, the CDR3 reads TGCGCCAGCAGCTTGGGGGTCGGGGACAGGGGGCCGGATGGCTACACCTTC.

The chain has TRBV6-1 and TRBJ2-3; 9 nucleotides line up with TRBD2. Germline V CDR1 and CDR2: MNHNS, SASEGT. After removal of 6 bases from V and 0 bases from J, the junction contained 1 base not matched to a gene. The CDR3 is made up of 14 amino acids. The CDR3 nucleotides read TGTGCCAGCAGGCTAGCGGGAAGCACAGATACGCAGTATTTT. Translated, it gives CASRLAGSTDTQYF.

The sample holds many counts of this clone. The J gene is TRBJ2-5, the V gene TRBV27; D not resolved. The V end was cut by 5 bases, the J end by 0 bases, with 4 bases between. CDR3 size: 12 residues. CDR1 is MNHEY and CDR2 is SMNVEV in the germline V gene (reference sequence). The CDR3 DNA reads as TGTGCCAGCAGTCACCACCAAGAGACCCAGTACTTC. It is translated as CASSHHQETQYF.

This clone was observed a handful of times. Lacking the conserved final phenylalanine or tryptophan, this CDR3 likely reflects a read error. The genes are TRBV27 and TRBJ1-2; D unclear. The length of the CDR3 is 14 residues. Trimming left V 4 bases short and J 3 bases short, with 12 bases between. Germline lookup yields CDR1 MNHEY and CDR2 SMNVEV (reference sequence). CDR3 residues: CASSSTPADYGYTL. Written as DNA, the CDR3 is TGTGCCAGCAGTTCCACCCCAGCCGACTATGGCTACACCTTA.

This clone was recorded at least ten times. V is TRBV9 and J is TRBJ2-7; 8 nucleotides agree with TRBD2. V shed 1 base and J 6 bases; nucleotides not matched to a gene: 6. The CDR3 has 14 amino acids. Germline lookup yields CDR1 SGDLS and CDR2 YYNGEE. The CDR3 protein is CASSVTAGVGEQYF. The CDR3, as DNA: TGTGCCAGCAGCGTAACAGCGGGAGTGGGCGAGCAGTACTTC.

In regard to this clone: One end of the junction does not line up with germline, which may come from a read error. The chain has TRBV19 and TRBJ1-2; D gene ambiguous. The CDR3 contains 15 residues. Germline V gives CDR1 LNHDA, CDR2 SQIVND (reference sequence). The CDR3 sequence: CANSTQADRFGGYTF. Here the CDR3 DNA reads TGTGCCAATAGTACCCAGGCAGATCGGTTTGGAGGCTACACCTTC. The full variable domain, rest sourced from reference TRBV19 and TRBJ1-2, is DGGITQSPKYLFRKEGQNVTLSCEQNLNHDAMYWYRQDPGQGLRLIYYSQIVNDFQKGDIAEGYSVSREKKESFPLTVTSAQKNPTAFYLCANSTQADRFGGYTFGSGTRLTVV.

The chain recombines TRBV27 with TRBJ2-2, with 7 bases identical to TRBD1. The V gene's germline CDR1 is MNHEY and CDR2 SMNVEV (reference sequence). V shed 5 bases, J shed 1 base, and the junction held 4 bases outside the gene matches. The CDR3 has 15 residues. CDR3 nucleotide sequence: TGTGCCAGCAGTATTGGGACAGTGAACACCGGGGAGCTGTTTTTT. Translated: CASSIGTVNTGELFF.

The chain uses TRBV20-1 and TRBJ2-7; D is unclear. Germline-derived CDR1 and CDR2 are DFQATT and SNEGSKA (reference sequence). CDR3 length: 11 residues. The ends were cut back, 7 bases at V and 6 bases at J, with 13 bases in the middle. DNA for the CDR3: TGCAGTGTTGGGAAAGGATCCGAGCAGTACTTC. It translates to CSVGKGSEQYF.

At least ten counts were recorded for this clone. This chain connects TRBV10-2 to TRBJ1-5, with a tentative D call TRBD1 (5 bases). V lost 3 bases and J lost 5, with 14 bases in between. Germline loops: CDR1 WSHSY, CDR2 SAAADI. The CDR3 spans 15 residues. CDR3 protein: CASSELQGGYQPQHF. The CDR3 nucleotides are TGCGCCAGCAGTGAATTGCAGGGAGGTTATCAGCCCCAGCATTTT.

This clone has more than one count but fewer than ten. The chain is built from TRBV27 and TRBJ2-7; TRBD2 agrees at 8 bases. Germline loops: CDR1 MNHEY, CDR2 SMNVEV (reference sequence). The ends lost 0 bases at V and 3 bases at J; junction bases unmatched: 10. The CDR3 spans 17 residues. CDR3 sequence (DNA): TGTGCCAGCAGTTTATCCGGAAGCGGGGGTTCTTTCTACGAGCAGTACTTC. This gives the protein CASSLSGSGGSFYEQYF.

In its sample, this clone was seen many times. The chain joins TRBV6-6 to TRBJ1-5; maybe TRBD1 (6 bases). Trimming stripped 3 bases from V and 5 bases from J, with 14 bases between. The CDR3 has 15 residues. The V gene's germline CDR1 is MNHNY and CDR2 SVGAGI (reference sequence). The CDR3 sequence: CASSYLGGGDQPQHF. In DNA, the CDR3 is TGTGCCAGCAGTTATTTAGGGGGGGGGGATCAGCCCCAGCATTTT.

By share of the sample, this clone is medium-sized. CDR3 amino acids: CASSDRTSGTGEQYF. CDR3 coding DNA: TGTGCCAGCAGTGATAGGACTAGCGGGACGGGAGAGCAGTACTTC. This rearrangement joins TRBV2 to TRBJ2-7, with 12 bases lining up with TRBD2. The CDR3 contains 15 residues. V dropped 3 bases and J dropped 7; count of bases not matched to a gene: 7. Germline-derived CDR1 and CDR2 are SNHLY and FYNNEI.

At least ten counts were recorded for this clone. The CDR3 here is CAISGDRGLGLFF. For the CDR3, the DNA is TGTGCCATCAGTGGGGACAGGGGGCTAGGACTGTTTTTT. The chain employs TRBV10-3 and TRBJ1-4, with 12 nucleotides matching TRBD1. Germline V gene data show CDR1 as ENHRY and CDR2 as SYGVKD. V lost 4 bases to trimming and J lost 13 bases; unmatched junction nucleotides: 4. This CDR3 is built from 13 residues.

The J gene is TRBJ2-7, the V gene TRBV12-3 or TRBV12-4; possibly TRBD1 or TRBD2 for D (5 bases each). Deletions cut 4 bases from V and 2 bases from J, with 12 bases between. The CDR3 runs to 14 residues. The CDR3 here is CASSYIEGPYEQYF. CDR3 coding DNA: TGTGCCAGCAGTTACATAGAGGGGCCCTACGAGCAGTACTTC.

In nucleotides, the CDR3 is TGTGCCAGCAGCTTGTCCCAGGGCGCCGGGGAGCTGTTTTTT. Translation gives CASSLSQGAGELFF. V gene TRBV11-2 combines with J gene TRBJ2-2; the D gene is possibly TRBD1 (5 bases). CDR1 and CDR2 (germline): SGHAT, FQNNGV. Trimming took 3 bases from V and 6 from J, leaving 11 bases between them. The CDR3 runs to 14 residues.

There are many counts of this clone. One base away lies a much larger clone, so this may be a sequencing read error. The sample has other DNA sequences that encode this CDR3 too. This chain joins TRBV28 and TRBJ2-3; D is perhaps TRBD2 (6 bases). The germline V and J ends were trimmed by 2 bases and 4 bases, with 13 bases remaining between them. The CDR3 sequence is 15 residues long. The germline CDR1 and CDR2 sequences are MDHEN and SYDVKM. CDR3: CASSLGGSGADTQYF. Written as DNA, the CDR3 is TGTGCCAGCAGTTTAGGGGGTAGCGGCGCAGATACGCAGTATTTT.

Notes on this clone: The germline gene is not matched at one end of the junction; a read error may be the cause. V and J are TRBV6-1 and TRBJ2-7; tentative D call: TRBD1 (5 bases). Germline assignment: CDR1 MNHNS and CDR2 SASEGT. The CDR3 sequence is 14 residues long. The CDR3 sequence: CASIPGRWGYDQYF. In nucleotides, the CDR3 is TGTGCCAGCATTCCGGGCAGGTGGGGCTACGATCAGTACTTC.

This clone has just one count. The CDR3 DNA is TGTGCCATCAGTGACACATCCGGCAGGAGAGGTAGGTCGGGCGGTGAGCAGTTCTTC. Its protein is CAISDTSGRRGRSGGEQFF. V gene TRBV10-3 combines with J gene TRBJ2-1; unclear D gene. The V end was cut by 3 bases, the J end by 9 bases, with 30 bases between. CDR1 and CDR2 (germline): ENHRY, SYGVKD. The CDR3 is 19 amino acids.

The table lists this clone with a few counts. DNA of the CDR3: TGTGCCAGCAGTGAAGACAGGGGACGGGAATACGAGCAGTACTTC. This gives the protein CASSEDRGREYEQYF. The rearrangement joins TRBV6-1 to TRBJ2-7, with 7 nucleotides matching TRBD1. The CDR3 loop spans 15 amino acids. The junction had 7 bases not matched to a gene; V was cut back by 1 base and J by 4 bases. CDR1 is MNHNS and CDR2 is SASEGT in the germline V gene.

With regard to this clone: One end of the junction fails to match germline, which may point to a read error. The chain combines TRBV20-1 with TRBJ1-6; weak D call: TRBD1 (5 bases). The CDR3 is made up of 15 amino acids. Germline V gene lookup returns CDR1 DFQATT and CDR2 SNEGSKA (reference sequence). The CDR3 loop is CNARDGPGGNSPLHF. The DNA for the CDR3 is TGCAATGCTAGAGATGGGCCTGGGGGTAATTCACCCCTCCACTTT.

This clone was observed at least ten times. The CDR3: CATTPGDTEAFF. Written as DNA, the CDR3 is TGCGCCACAACACCAGGGGACACTGAAGCTTTCTTT. The chain couples TRBV10-2 to TRBJ1-1, with a possible D match to TRBD1 (6 bases). The CDR3 has 12 amino acids. The ends were cut back, 10 bases at V and 3 bases at J, with 12 bases in the middle. Per the germline V gene, CDR1 is WSHSY and CDR2 is SAAADI.

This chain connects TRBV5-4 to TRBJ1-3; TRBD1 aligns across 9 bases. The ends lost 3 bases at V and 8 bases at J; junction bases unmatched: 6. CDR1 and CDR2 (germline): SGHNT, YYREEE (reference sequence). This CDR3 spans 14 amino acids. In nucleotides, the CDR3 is TGTGCCAGCAGCTCGGGACAGGGCACAGACACCATATATTTT. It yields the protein CASSSGQGTDTIYF. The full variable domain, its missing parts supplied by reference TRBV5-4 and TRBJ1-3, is ETGVTQSPTHLIKTRGQQVTLRCSSQSGHNTVSWYQQALGQGPQFIFQYYREEENGRGNFPPRFSGLQFPNYSSELNVNALELDDSALYLCASSSGQGTDTIYFGEGSWLTVV.

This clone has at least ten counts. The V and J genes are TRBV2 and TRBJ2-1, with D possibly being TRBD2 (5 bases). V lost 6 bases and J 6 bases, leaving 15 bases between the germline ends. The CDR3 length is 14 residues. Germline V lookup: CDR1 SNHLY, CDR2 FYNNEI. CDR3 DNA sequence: TGTGCCAGCAGCCTGTTGACTATCCTCAATGAGCAGTTCTTC. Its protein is CASSLLTILNEQFF.

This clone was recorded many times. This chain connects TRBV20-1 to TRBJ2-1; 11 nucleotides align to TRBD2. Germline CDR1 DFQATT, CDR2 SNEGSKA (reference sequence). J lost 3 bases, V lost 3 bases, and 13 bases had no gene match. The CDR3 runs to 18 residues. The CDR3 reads CSASLRLAGTWDYNEQFF. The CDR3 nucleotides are TGCAGTGCTAGCCTTAGACTAGCGGGAACGTGGGACTACAATGAGCAGTTCTTC.